The rows below give T cell receptor beta chains drawn from one sample of a study of molecular identifiers for immune sequencing clone quantification. Via MiXCR, TCRdb re-called the PCR reads, giving one row per CDR3 protein. Of a few hundred thousand distinct CDR3 sequences listed, about 20% are singletons. Material for sequencing was naive CD8+ T cells from blood, with Jurkat cell RNA spiked in. The receptors here all came from a human donor in good health. Some libraries in this study had Jurkat cell RNA spiked in. Both conserved end residues are part of each CDR3. Fields, in order: CDR3 DNA, CDR3 protein, D gene, V gene, clone size, J gene. D genes are given only for firm matches. Expanded clones get a size class; other rows say once, few or many, or leave the size out.

CDR3nt: TGCAGCGTCCCCGCGAGCTCCTATACCTACGAGCAGTACTTC
CDR3aa: CSVPASSYTYEQYF
d_gene: NA
v_gene: TRBV29-1
abundance: many
j_gene: TRBJ2-7

CDR3nt: TGTGCCAGCAGCCCCGACAACTCTGAAGCTTTCTTT
CDR3aa: CASSPDNSEAFF
d_gene: NA
v_gene: TRBV7-9
abundance: many
j_gene: TRBJ1-1

CDR3nt: TGTGCCAGCAGTCACCTGGACGGCCAAGAGACCCAGTACTTC
CDR3aa: CASSHLDGQETQYF
d_gene: NA
v_gene: TRBV2
abundance: many
j_gene: TRBJ2-5

CDR3nt: TGTGCCTGGAGTGTAAGACAGGGAAGGACTGAAGCTTTCTTT
CDR3aa: CAWSVRQGRTEAFF
d_gene: TRBD1
v_gene: TRBV30
abundance: NA
j_gene: TRBJ1-1

CDR3nt: TGTGCCAGCGGCGCCAACCCCGCAGTAGCGGGGATGAACACCGGGGAGCTGTTTTTT
CDR3aa: CASGANPAVAGMNTGELFF
d_gene: TRBD2
v_gene: TRBV9
abundance: NA
j_gene: TRBJ2-2

CDR3nt: TGTGCCAGCGGATGGGGTGAAGCTTTCTTT
CDR3aa: CASGWGEAFF
d_gene: NA
v_gene: TRBV12-3/TRBV12-4
abundance: many
j_gene: TRBJ1-1

CDR3nt: TGTGCCAGCAGCTCGGACAGGGTGGCAGAGACCCAGTACTTC
CDR3aa: CASSSDRVAETQYF
d_gene: TRBD1
v_gene: TRBV7-9
abundance: few
j_gene: TRBJ2-5

CDR3nt: TGCGCCAGCAGCCAAGAGGGACAGGGAAGCTGGGAAGCTTTCTTT
CDR3aa: CASSQEGQGSWEAFF
d_gene: TRBD1
v_gene: TRBV4-1
abundance: many
j_gene: TRBJ1-1

CDR3nt: TGTGCCACCAGCAGTCCGGGACAATCCTACGAGCAGTACTTC
CDR3aa: CATSSPGQSYEQYF
d_gene: NA
v_gene: TRBV15
abundance: NA
j_gene: TRBJ2-7

CDR3nt: TGTGCCAGCAGACTCACTAGCTCCAGCTCCCACGAGCAGTACTTC
CDR3aa: CASRLTSSSSHEQYF
d_gene: NA
v_gene: TRBV25-1
abundance: NA
j_gene: TRBJ2-7

CDR3nt: TGTGCCAGCAGCAGGCTAAGGAAGACTGAAGCTTTCTTT
CDR3aa: CASSRLRKTEAFF
d_gene: NA
v_gene: TRBV21-1
abundance: few
j_gene: TRBJ1-1

CDR3nt: TGTGCCTCAACATCTCGGGGATTGAACACCGGGGAGCTGTTTTTT
CDR3aa: CASTSRGLNTGELFF
d_gene: NA
v_gene: TRBV30
abundance: NA
j_gene: TRBJ2-2

CDR3nt: TGCAGCGTTGGAACGGGCCCAGGACAGCCCCAGCATTTT
CDR3aa: CSVGTGPGQPQHF
d_gene: NA
v_gene: TRBV29-1
abundance: many
j_gene: TRBJ1-5

CDR3nt: TGTGCCAGCAGCTTGGAAACCACCTCTTACAATGAGCAGTTCTTC
CDR3aa: CASSLETTSYNEQFF
d_gene: NA
v_gene: TRBV5-6
abundance: NA
j_gene: TRBJ2-1

CDR3nt: TGTGCCTGGAGTGTTCCCGCAGGAGCGGTCAACGAGCAGTACTTC
CDR3aa: CAWSVPAGAVNEQYF
d_gene: NA
v_gene: TRBV30
abundance: NA
j_gene: TRBJ2-7

CDR3nt: TGCAGCGTTGCCCCGGGGTCCACCTACGAGCAGTACTTC
CDR3aa: CSVAPGSTYEQYF
d_gene: NA
v_gene: TRBV29-1
abundance: many
j_gene: TRBJ2-7

CDR3nt: TGTGCCAGCAGTAAGCCCGGGGTTAGTTTGTTCGAGCAGTACTTC
CDR3aa: CASSKPGVSLFEQYF
d_gene: NA
v_gene: TRBV28
abundance: many
j_gene: TRBJ2-7

CDR3nt: TGTGCCCGGAGAGCATCTGAAGCTTTCTTT
CDR3aa: CARRASEAFF
d_gene: NA
v_gene: TRBV30
abundance: NA
j_gene: TRBJ1-1

CDR3nt: TGCGCCAGCAGCCAGTCTCACGCGGCGAACAATGAGCAGTTCTTC
CDR3aa: CASSQSHAANNEQFF
d_gene: NA
v_gene: TRBV4-1
abundance: NA
j_gene: TRBJ2-1

CDR3nt: TGTGCCAGCAGCTCAAACAGGGGTCCGTACCAAGAGACCCAGTACTTC
CDR3aa: CASSSNRGPYQETQYF
d_gene: TRBD1
v_gene: TRBV7-9
abundance: few
j_gene: TRBJ2-5

CDR3nt: TGCAGCGTTCCGGCCCAGGGGGCCGGGAGGGACTATGGCTACACCTTC
CDR3aa: CSVPAQGAGRDYGYTF
d_gene: TRBD1
v_gene: TRBV29-1
abundance: NA
j_gene: TRBJ1-2

CDR3nt: TGTGCCAGCAGCGTATTACTAGCGGGAGCTGGCAATGAGCAGTTCTTC
CDR3aa: CASSVLLAGAGNEQFF
d_gene: TRBD2
v_gene: TRBV7-2
abundance: few
j_gene: TRBJ2-1

CDR3nt: TGTGCCAGCAGCTTAGGGACATATGGCTACACCTTC
CDR3aa: CASSLGTYGYTF
d_gene: NA
v_gene: TRBV7-9
abundance: many
j_gene: TRBJ1-2

CDR3nt: TGCGCCAGCAGCCAAGTTACCGGACACAAGTGGACAGATACGCAGTATTTT
CDR3aa: CASSQVTGHKWTDTQYF
d_gene: NA
v_gene: TRBV4-3
abundance: many
j_gene: TRBJ2-3

CDR3nt: TGTGCCAGCAGTCAAGGACAGGCGAAAGCAGATACGCAGTATTTT
CDR3aa: CASSQGQAKADTQYF
d_gene: TRBD1
v_gene: TRBV28
abundance: many
j_gene: TRBJ2-3

CDR3nt: TGTGCCAGCAGCTGGGCAGAGAACACTGAAGCTTTCTTT
CDR3aa: CASSWAENTEAFF
d_gene: NA
v_gene: TRBV12-3/TRBV12-4
abundance: many
j_gene: TRBJ1-1

CDR3nt: TGTGCCAGCAGGCTGTGGCCTACTCTGAACTACGAGCAGTACTTC
CDR3aa: CASRLWPTLNYEQYF
d_gene: NA
v_gene: TRBV5-8
abundance: NA
j_gene: TRBJ2-7

CDR3nt: TGCAGTGCTAGAGAATCGGGACTAGCTAACGAGCAGTACTTC
CDR3aa: CSARESGLANEQYF
d_gene: TRBD2
v_gene: TRBV20-1
abundance: NA
j_gene: TRBJ2-7

CDR3nt: TGCAGCGTTGTCCAGGGGGCTGAAGCTTTCTTT
CDR3aa: CSVVQGAEAFF
d_gene: TRBD1
v_gene: TRBV29-1
abundance: many
j_gene: TRBJ1-1

CDR3nt: TGCAGTGCTAGTGGGAGACTAGCGGGAGGGTTGAATGAGCAGTTCTTC
CDR3aa: CSASGRLAGGLNEQFF
d_gene: TRBD2
v_gene: TRBV20-1
abundance: NA
j_gene: TRBJ2-1

CDR3nt: TGTGCCAGCAGCGAATGGGGAAGCTACAATGAGCAGTTCTTC
CDR3aa: CASSEWGSYNEQFF
d_gene: NA
v_gene: TRBV7-2
abundance: many
j_gene: TRBJ2-1

CDR3nt: TGTGCCAGCAGCCAAGGAATTTGGGACTTCTCCTACGAGCAGTACTTC
CDR3aa: CASSQGIWDFSYEQYF
d_gene: NA
v_gene: TRBV3-1
abundance: NA
j_gene: TRBJ2-7

CDR3nt: TGTGCCAGCAGTTTATCGGACAGGTTAACGATATTGGAACAAGAGACCCAGTACTTC
CDR3aa: CASSLSDRLTILEQETQYF
d_gene: TRBD1
v_gene: TRBV12-3/TRBV12-4
abundance: many
j_gene: TRBJ2-5

CDR3nt: TGCAGTGCCGAAGACTTAGCAGGGGCCTCAACTAATGAAAAACTGTTTTTT
CDR3aa: CSAEDLAGASTNEKLFF
d_gene: NA
v_gene: TRBV20-1
abundance: few
j_gene: TRBJ1-4

CDR3nt: TGTGCCAGCAGCTTAGAAGTGGGGCGGGAGCAGTACTTC
CDR3aa: CASSLEVGREQYF
d_gene: NA
v_gene: TRBV7-2
abundance: few
j_gene: TRBJ2-7

CDR3nt: TGCAGCGGACTCACGGCCCCTCCAGAGATCACAGATACGCAGTATTTT
CDR3aa: CSGLTAPPEITDTQYF
d_gene: NA
v_gene: TRBV29-1
abundance: many
j_gene: TRBJ2-3

CDR3nt: TGTGCCAGCCGGCAGGACCGAGGTTCAGGCACCGGGGAGCTGTTTTTT
CDR3aa: CASRQDRGSGTGELFF
d_gene: NA
v_gene: TRBV6-6
abundance: NA
j_gene: TRBJ2-2

CDR3nt: TGTGCCTGGAGTCCAGGATACAATGAGCAGTTCTTC
CDR3aa: CAWSPGYNEQFF
d_gene: NA
v_gene: TRBV30
abundance: few
j_gene: TRBJ2-1

CDR3nt: TGCGCCAGCTGTGACAGCACCTACGAGCAGTACTTC
CDR3aa: CASCDSTYEQYF
d_gene: NA
v_gene: TRBV10-1
abundance: many
j_gene: TRBJ2-7

CDR3nt: TGTGCCAGCAGCCAAGATGAGGGGCCGAACACCGGGGAGCTGTTTTTT
CDR3aa: CASSQDEGPNTGELFF
d_gene: NA
v_gene: TRBV14
abundance: NA
j_gene: TRBJ2-2

CDR3nt: TGTGCCAGCCGGGGCCGGGACAGGGGCTACAATGAGCAGTTCTTC
CDR3aa: CASRGRDRGYNEQFF
d_gene: TRBD1
v_gene: TRBV6-5
abundance: many
j_gene: TRBJ2-1

CDR3nt: TGTGCCAGCAGCGAGTCCCCGATGACTCCAGATACGCAGTATTTT
CDR3aa: CASSESPMTPDTQYF
d_gene: NA
v_gene: TRBV2
abundance: many
j_gene: TRBJ2-3

CDR3nt: TGTGCCAGCAGCTTATTTCGGGGGAAGAATCAGCCCCAGCATTTT
CDR3aa: CASSLFRGKNQPQHF
d_gene: NA
v_gene: TRBV11-3
abundance: NA
j_gene: TRBJ1-5

CDR3nt: TGTGCCAGCAGCTACGGGACAGGGGACCAGCCCCAGCATTTT
CDR3aa: CASSYGTGDQPQHF
d_gene: TRBD1
v_gene: TRBV13
abundance: many
j_gene: TRBJ1-5

CDR3nt: TGTGCCAGCAGCGTAGATGGAGCGGGCGGGAGCACAGATACGCAGTATTTT
CDR3aa: CASSVDGAGGSTDTQYF
d_gene: NA
v_gene: TRBV9
abundance: few
j_gene: TRBJ2-3

CDR3nt: TGTGCCAGCAGTGAAGCTACAGGGCTTAGGAGCTACGAGCAGTACTTC
CDR3aa: CASSEATGLRSYEQYF
d_gene: NA
v_gene: TRBV2
abundance: NA
j_gene: TRBJ2-7

CDR3nt: TGTGCCAGCAGGAAGGCGGGGACAGATACGCAGTATTTT
CDR3aa: CASRKAGTDTQYF
d_gene: NA
v_gene: TRBV6-2/TRBV6-3
abundance: NA
j_gene: TRBJ2-3

CDR3nt: TGTGCCAGCAGTTTTATCTCTATTCAAGCTTTCTTT
CDR3aa: CASSFISIQAFF
d_gene: NA
v_gene: TRBV12-3/TRBV12-4
abundance: NA
j_gene: TRBJ1-1